The 7 T cell receptor beta chains given below trace back to one sample, sequenced in a study of vaccination and CD4 T cells after COVID-19. The study sequenced cultured CD4+ T cell DNA using the Oncomine TCR Beta short-read assay. In TCRdb, the PCR reads were re-called with MiXCR into one record per CDR3 protein. The sample shows around 12,000 distinct CDR3 sequences, 40% to 55% of them seen only once. Their antigens are not known. Noted treatment: approximately nine-day PBMC culture with coronavirus spike peptide pools or control peptides (ViraFEST assay). Sequenced material: CD4+ T cells from blood, cultured in vitro. The source is a human donor who had recovered from COVID-19.

The chain carries TRBV20-1 and TRBJ2-7; 10 bases are shared with TRBD1. The CDR3 spans 15 residues. Trimming at V came to 5 bases and at J to 2 bases, leaving 9 bases not matched to a gene. CDR1 DFQATT and CDR2 SNEGSKA come from the germline V gene (reference sequence). CDR3 in amino acids: CSAYSRDRGTYEQYF. The CDR3 nucleotides read TGCAGTGCTTACTCCCGGGACAGGGGTACCTACGAGCAGTACTTC.

This clonotype has just a few counts. The chain uses TRBV2 and TRBJ2-3; 7 bases align to TRBD2. This CDR3 has 18 residues. Germline values: CDR1 SNHLY, CDR2 FYNNEI. V dropped 5 bases and J dropped 0; count of bases not matched to a gene: 14. CDR3 in amino acids: CASSRTLAGGPSTDTQYF. In nucleotides, the CDR3 is TGTGCCAGCAGTCGGACCTTAGCGGGTGGACCTAGCACAGATACGCAGTATTTT.

CDR3 amino acids: CSASRGTTDTQYF. In DNA form, the CDR3 reads TGCAGTGCTAGCCGCGGGACCACAGATACGCAGTATTTT. V is TRBV20-1 and J is TRBJ2-3; D possibly corresponds to TRBD2 (6 bases). V lost 3 bases and J 2 bases, leaving 9 bases between the germline ends. The CDR3 runs to 13 residues. Germline values: CDR1 DFQATT, CDR2 SNEGSKA (reference sequence).

The gene calls are TRBV7-3 and TRBJ2-2; possible D gene TRBD1, 6 bases. The CDR3 totals 16 residues. Deletions cut 3 bases from V and 4 bases from J, with 15 bases between. Germline lookup yields CDR1 SGHTA and CDR2 FQGTGA. In DNA form, the CDR3 reads TGTGCCAGCAGCTTCCAAACTGGGGGCACCACCGGGGAGCTGTTTTTT. Its protein product is CASSFQTGGTTGELFF.

This clonotype was seen more than once but under ten times. V and J are TRBV24-1 and TRBJ2-5, with D possibly being TRBD2 (5 bases). Germline CDR1 reads KGHDR; CDR2 reads SFDVKD. The CDR3 length is 14 residues. Trimming shortened V by 5 bases and J by 5 bases, and 14 bases separated the two germline ends. CDR3 in amino acids: CATSATTLGETQYF. The CDR3, as DNA: TGTGCCACCAGTGCGACTACCCTCGGGGAGACCCAGTACTTC.

This chain uses TRBV6-2 or TRBV6-3 with TRBJ1-5, with D possibly being TRBD1 (5 bases). V gave up 6 bases and J gave up 6 bases, with 12 bases separating them. Germline loops: CDR1 MNHEY, CDR2 SVGEGT. The CDR3 runs 13 residues. The CDR3 reads CASSRQGSQPQHF. Here the CDR3 DNA reads TGTGCCAGCAGCCGTCAGGGAAGTCAGCCCCAGCATTTT.

The chain links TRBV18 to TRBJ2-3; maybe TRBD1 (5 bases). The V and J ends lost 2 bases and 6 bases respectively, with 9 bases between them. The CDR3 is made up of 13 amino acids. The V gene's germline CDR1 is KGHSH and CDR2 LQKENI. CDR3 residues: CASSPGAPDTQYF. The DNA for the CDR3 is TGTGCCAGCTCACCAGGGGCGCCTGATACGCAGTATTTT.